The rows below give T cell receptor beta chains drawn from one sample of a study of cytomegalovirus exposure and HLA in healthy donors. Only in-frame clones appear in the TCRdb table, and some are missing; sequencing was by immunoSEQ multiplex PCR. The profile covers 110,000 or so clones, with around 73% appearing a single time and about 5.4% taken by the ten largest. Input material: PBMCs. Receptors originate from a woman aged 30 to 39 in good health and CMV-seropositive. Both conserved end residues are part of each CDR3. D genes are given only for firm matches. Size is stated for part of the rows, as once, few or many counts, or as a class when the clone is expanded.

.,TRBV4-1,TRBJ1-2,TRBD1,CASSQRQGAKSGYTF,TGCGCCAGCAGCCAACGACAGGGGGCTAAGAGTGGCTACACCTTC
.,TRBV6-5,TRBJ2-3,.,CASSYAGDTQYF,TGTGCCAGCAGTTACGCGGGAGATACGCAGTATTTT
once,TRBV7-9,TRBJ1-2,TRBD1,CASSILITGANYGYTF,TGTGCCAGCAGCATACTTATTACAGGGGCCAACTATGGCTACACCTTC
.,TRBV30,TRBJ2-1,TRBD2,CAWTTSGSHYSSYNEQFF,TGTGCCTGGACGACTAGCGGAAGCCATTACAGCTCCTACAATGAGCAGTTCTTC
.,TRBV7-9,TRBJ1-4,.,CSSSGGYEKLFF,TGTTCCAGCAGCGGGGGGTATGAAAAACTGTTTTTT
.,TRBV19,TRBJ2-3,TRBD2,CASSIEVLAGAGADTQYF,TGTGCCAGTAGTATAGAAGTTCTAGCGGGGGCCGGGGCAGATACGCAGTATTTT
.,TRBV21-1,TRBJ1-1,.,CASSNWWMVFPAVHQAFF,TGTGCCAGCAGCAATTGGTGGATGGTTTTCCCGGCGGTTCACCAAGCTTTCTTT
.,TRBV5-5,TRBJ1-1,TRBD1,CASSITGGSEAFF,TGTGCCAGCAGCATTACAGGGGGCAGCGAAGCTTTCTTT
.,TRBV27,TRBJ2-5,TRBD2,CASRRKGTSLQSRGETQYF,TGTGCCAGCAGGAGAAAAGGGACTAGCCTCCAGAGCCGGGGAGAGACCCAGTACTTC
.,TRBV5-4,TRBJ2-3,.,CASSLDGGGTDTQYF,TGTGCCAGCAGCTTGGACGGGGGTGGCACAGATACGCAGTATTTT
.,TRBV12-5,TRBJ1-1,.,CASGLESVGTEAFF,TGTGCTAGTGGTTTGGAGAGTGTTGGCACTGAAGCTTTCTTT
.,TRBV18,TRBJ2-1,.,CASSPPSNEQFF,TGTGCCAGCTCACCACCCTCTAATGAGCAGTTCTTC
.,TRBV18,TRBJ2-2,TRBD1,CASSPPPVSGTGRSGELFF,TGTGCCAGCTCACCACCCCCGGTATCGGGGACAGGGCGGTCCGGGGAGCTGTTTTTT